This T cell receptor (beta chain) was observed in a study of T-cell reconstitution after alpha-beta-depleted transplantation in children (dated by TCRdb to the mid-2010s). Notes on the research overall: Using TCR repertoire profiling, the study quantitatively followed how T-cell immune reconstitution unfolded in children after TCRalphabeta/CD19-depleted allogeneic hematopoietic cell transplantation.

In this sample, this clonotype turned up a few times. Its cognate antigen has yet to be identified. Per-base quality was not reported, and no clone a single base away is much larger than it. Summary of the overall study and its limitations: Over the following months the frequencies of hyperexpanded clones went down, and after one year T-cell counts and TCRbeta diversity were mostly credited to newly produced T cells. In some patients, high TCRbeta diversity at day 60 was attributed to recipient T cells and intrathymic progenitors that had survived conditioning. Apparently early alphabetaT-cell count recovery about two months after transplant reportedly relied on only several hundred rapidly expanded clones derived from non-depleted graft cells.

Libraries were prepared through PCR. The instrument given in TCRdb is Illumina HiSeq 2500. TCR library preparation used molecular barcoding, with unique molecular identifiers applied to normalize quantification of the TCRbeta repertoire. TCRdb reworked the public reads: Q25 trimming with fastp, MiXCR clone assembly, productive beta chains retained. Rows with a matching CDR3 protein are joined into one entry that keeps the most common DNA and genes. For this sample the table gives 800,000 to 1,000,000 distinct CDR3 sequences, of which around 30% were detected only once. Over 25% of the sample is held by the ten biggest clonotypes. The sample's treatment or condition label is to be understood as: allogeneic hematopoietic cell transplantation with graft depleted of TCRalphabeta T cells and CD19 B cells. Transplant recipients were children who received TCRalphabeta/CD19-depleted allogeneic hematopoietic cell grafts.

From the cysteine up to the phenylalanine, the CDR3 has a length of 18 residues. Solely the CDR3 DNA is kept, with 54 bases framed from the first base. CDR1 and CDR2, looked up from the germline V gene (reference sequence), are SGHAT and FQDESV. The trim is 5 bases for V and 1 base for J, with a gap of 20 bases between the germline ends. Sequenced here: PBMCs, mostly from graft donor cells, sampled 360 days after TCRalphabeta/CD19-depleted stem cell transplant. This TCR derives from a boy younger than two who had a stem cell transplant for SCID, so the T cells may come from the graft donor. The chain couples TRBV11-1 to TRBJ2-2; no D gene is confidently identified. The sequence in DNA is TGTGCCAGCAGCCTCGGGTACGGTAACTCGATGAACACCGGGGAGCTGTTTTTT. This gives the protein CASSLGYGNSMNTGELFF.